This T cell receptor (beta chain) was found in a study of technical replicates of blood from several donors. Repertoires were generated with immunoSEQ multiplex PCR, while TCRdb's copy carries only in-frame clones and drops some. Of roughly 72,000 clones listed, approximately 94% were seen once; the top ten hold about 0.38%. The V segment lost 5 bases and the J segment 5 bases; nucleotides outside the gene matches: 10. In germline, CDR1 is SQVTM, CDR2 ANQGSEA. CDR3 size: 15 residues. This chain uses TRBV29-1 with TRBJ2-1; 9 positions match TRBD2. The receptor was derived from a human donor in good health. Sequencing was performed on T cells isolated from PBMCs. The CDR3 DNA reads TGCAGCGTTCGGAGACTAGCGGATCTTAACAATGAGCAGTTCTTC. Translation gives CSVRRLADLNNEQFF.